These 11 T cell receptor beta chains were sequenced from one sample in a study of blood T cell repertoires in COVID-19. The protocol was immunoSEQ multiplex PCR, while the TCRdb copy is restricted to in-frame clones and leaves out a portion. The sample lists more than 100,000 clones, around 82% occurring once. Sequenced sample: peripheral blood. These TCRs come from a human donor in a cohort sampled during active or convalescent COVID-19.

This clone has just a few counts. The chain employs TRBV4-2 and TRBJ2-1; 7 bases are a match to TRBD1. The CDR3 is 17 amino acids. J lost 4 bases, V lost 0 bases, and 9 bases had no gene match. Per germline, CDR1 LGHNA and CDR2 YNFKEQ. In nucleotides, the CDR3 is TGTGCCAGCAGCCAAGATAGTTTCGAGACAGGGTACAATGAGCAGTTCTTC. Translated, it gives CASSQDSFETGYNEQFF.

This chain connects TRBV5-1 to TRBJ2-1, with 7 bases fitting TRBD2. Per the germline V gene, CDR1 is SGHRS and CDR2 is YFSETQ. The CDR3 has 14 residues. J lost 2 bases, V lost 5 bases, and 4 bases had no gene match. As DNA, the CDR3 is TGCGCCAGCAGACTAGCGATCGCCTACAATGAGCAGTTCTTC. It yields the protein CASRLAIAYNEQFF.

The J gene is TRBJ2-7, the V gene TRBV12-5, with 9 bases lining up with TRBD1. J lost 3 bases, V lost 3 bases, and 9 bases had no gene match. Germline CDR1 LGHNT, CDR2 FRNRAP. The CDR3 extends over 16 amino acids. CDR3 region: CASGFHGQGSIYEQYF. The CDR3 bases are TGTGCTAGTGGTTTCCACGGACAGGGGTCGATCTACGAGCAGTACTTC.

The CDR3 loop reads CASSPRGLQGGGPTDTQYF. The CDR3 region has the DNA TGCGCCAGCAGCCCCAGGGGGCTTCAGGGCGGGGGTCCGACAGATACGCAGTATTTT. This sequence joins TRBV4-1 and TRBJ2-3; the D gene is possibly TRBD1 (8 bases). The CDR3 runs to 19 residues. The germline V gene encodes CDR1 MGHRA and CDR2 YSYEKL. V shed 4 bases and J shed 3 bases, with 26 bases lying between them.

The chain recombines TRBV21-1 with TRBJ2-5; TRBD2 is taken as the D call from the table, unchecked against the DNA. TRBV21-1 is given as a pseudogene. CDR3 size: 18 residues. The CDR3 loop reads CASSKAQTSGGGEETQYF. The CDR3 bases are TGTGCCAGCAGCAAAGCCCAGACTAGCGGGGGGGGAGAAGAGACCCAGTACTTC.

The rearrangement links TRBV10-2 to TRBJ1-1; D is unclear. Germline CDR1 is WSHSY and CDR2 is SAAADI. The CDR3 runs 15 residues. Trimming cost V 0 bases and J 1 base, with 9 bases left between them. This CDR3 is CASSESTRPNTEAFF. CDR3 DNA sequence: TGCGCCAGCAGTGAGTCGACTCGCCCGAACACTGAAGCTTTCTTT.

The V gene is TRBV7-2, the J gene TRBJ1-2; D is possibly TRBD1 (5 bases). The CDR3 spans 14 residues. Germline V gene lookup returns CDR1 SGHTA and CDR2 FQGNSA. The V and J ends lost 3 bases and 2 bases respectively, with 10 bases between them. The DNA for the CDR3 is TGTGCCAGCAGCTTCAAGACAGTCAACTATGGCTACACCTTC. It is translated as CASSFKTVNYGYTF.

V and J are TRBV6-5 and TRBJ1-2; 10 bases line up with TRBD1. Trimming cost V 6 bases and J 3 bases; bases outside gene matches: 4. There are 14 residues in the CDR3. Germline CDR1 is MNHEY and CDR2 is SVGAGI. In DNA form, the CDR3 reads TGTGCCAGCAGGGCCGGGACAGGGGACTATGGCTACACCTTC. Its protein product is CASRAGTGDYGYTF.

The rearrangement joins TRBV21-1 to TRBJ1-4; TRBD1, the table's D call, was not compared with the DNA. TRBV21-1 is an annotated pseudogene. This CDR3 is 15 amino acids long. The CDR3 region has the DNA TGTGCCAGCAGCAAAGTTGGGACAGTGGATGAAAAACTGTTTTTT. Encoded protein: CASSKVGTVDEKLFF.

This sequence joins TRBV4-1 and TRBJ2-3; 8 positions agree with TRBD2. CDR1 is MGHRA and CDR2 is YSYEKL in the germline V gene. The length of the CDR3 is 16 residues. Unmatched junction bases numbered 3, after V lost 1 base and J lost 0 bases. CDR3 nucleotide sequence: TGCGCCAGCAGCCAAGGGCGGGGGGCAAGCACAGATACGCAGTATTTT. Translated: CASSQGRGASTDTQYF.

The chain joins TRBV4-2 to TRBJ1-2; D may be TRBD1 (5 bases). This CDR3 has 16 residues. Trimming left V 0 bases short and J 4 bases short, with 15 bases between. From germline, CDR1 is LGHNA and CDR2 YNFKEQ. This CDR3 is CASSQDWSDISYGYTF. The CDR3 nucleotides are TGTGCCAGCAGCCAAGATTGGTCGGACATCAGCTATGGCTACACCTTC.